The clone carrying this T cell receptor beta chain was found once. V shed 4 bases and J 0 bases; nucleotides not matched to a gene: 8. Germline V CDR1 and CDR2: MNHEY, SMNVEV (reference sequence). The CDR3 contains 16 residues. These data originate in a study of cytomegalovirus exposure and HLA in healthy donors. For the study at large: An analysis done earlier identified more than 100 million unique TCR beta sequences from approximately 170 million T cells.

The PCR had 60 Vbeta and 13 Jbeta primers. Only in-frame clones appear in the TCRdb table, and some are missing; sequencing was by immunoSEQ multiplex PCR. The data show a few hundred thousand clones, over 70% seen once. Material: PBMCs. The sequence derives from a woman aged 55-69 years in good health and CMV-seropositive. The rearrangement links TRBV27 to TRBJ2-5; 7 bases match TRBD1. The CDR3 DNA reads TGTGCCAGCAGTTCGTGGACAGGCGAGTACCAAGAGACCCAGTACTTC. This sequence encodes CASSSWTGEYQETQYF.